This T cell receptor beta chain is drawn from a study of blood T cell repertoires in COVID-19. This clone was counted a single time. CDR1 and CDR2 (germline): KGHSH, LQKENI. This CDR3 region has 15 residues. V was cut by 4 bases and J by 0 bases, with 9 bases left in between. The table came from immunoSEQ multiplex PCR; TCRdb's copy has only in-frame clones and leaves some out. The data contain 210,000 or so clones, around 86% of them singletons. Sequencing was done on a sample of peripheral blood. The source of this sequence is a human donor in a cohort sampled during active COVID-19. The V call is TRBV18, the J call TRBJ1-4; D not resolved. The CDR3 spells CASSLIPATNEKLFF. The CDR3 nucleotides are TGTGCCAGCTCACTAATCCCTGCAACTAATGAAAAACTGTTTTTT.